One and the same sample provided the 8 T cell receptor beta chains below, sequenced in a study of CD8+ T cells in alopecia areata. Reverse transcribed after extraction, RNA yielded cDNA as the sequencing template. Profiled with immunoSEQ multiplex PCR; TCRdb holds only in-frame clones, not every one. The sample includes around 200,000 clones, approximately 56% of them seen just once. Documented treatment: oral pan-JAK inhibitor, 5-10 mg twice daily. The sequencing used CD4+ T cells sorted from blood, collected at week 4, from a patient treated with tofacitinib. These receptors were obtained from a human donor with alopecia areata.

This clone is a singleton in its sample. This sequence joins TRBV25-1 and TRBJ2-3, with D unclear. Trimming pared 5 bases from V and 4 bases from J, leaving 4 bases between. The CDR3 loop spans 11 amino acids. The germline V gene has CDR1 MGHDK and CDR2 SYGVNS. The CDR3 region is CASSQADTQYF. The DNA for the CDR3 is TGTGCCAGCAGTCAGGCAGATACGCAGTATTTT. The whole variable domain, remainder taken from reference TRBV25-1 and TRBJ2-3, is EADIYQTPRYLVIGTGKKITLECSQTMGHDKMYWYQQDPGMELHLIHYSYGVNSTEKGDLSSESTVSRIRTEHFPLTLESARPSHTSQYLCASSQADTQYFGPGTRLTVL.

The gene calls are TRBV29-1 and TRBJ2-5; maybe TRBD1 (6 bases). Germline CDR1 is SQVTM and CDR2 is ANQGSEA. Between the trimmed V and J ends, which lost 7 bases and 7 bases, there was a span of 22 bases. CDR3 size: 14 residues. DNA of the CDR3: TGCAGCGCCCAAGGGGACACCTCCTTTGGGACCCAGTACTTC. Its translation is CSAQGDTSFGTQYF.

This chain joins TRBV7-9 and TRBJ2-3; 8 bases are a match to TRBD2. CDR1 is SEHNR and CDR2 is FQNEAQ in the germline V gene (reference sequence). V lost 6 bases and J lost 2; bases outside the gene matches: 10. There are 16 residues in the CDR3. The CDR3 DNA follows: TGTGCCAGCAGGGATCTAGCGGGTACCCCCACAGATACGCAGTATTTT. It codes for CASRDLAGTPTDTQYF.

Concerning this clone itself: One end of the junction varies from germline; a read error may be responsible. V is TRBV5-1 and J is TRBJ2-5, with 7 nucleotides matching TRBD2. This CDR3 region has 16 residues. Germline CDR1 reads SGHRS; CDR2 reads YFSETQ. Written as DNA, the CDR3 is TGCGCCAGCGGCGAGGGGAGGGGACCTAGTAAAGAGACCCAGCACTTC. Residues: CASGEGRGPSKETQHF.

The gene calls are TRBV30 and TRBJ2-1, with D unclear. With 2 bases removed from V and 3 bases from J, the gap between germline ends came to 11 bases. CDR3 length: 14 amino acids. CDR1 and CDR2 from the germline V gene are GTSNPN and SVGIG (reference sequence). The CDR3 sequence: CAWSRRTNYNEQFF. CDR3 bases: TGTGCCTGGAGTCGCCGGACCAACTACAATGAGCAGTTCTTC.

The chain employs TRBV7-8 and TRBJ1-5, with TRBD1 matching 7 bases. Trimming removed 5 bases from V and 2 bases from J; junction bases left unmatched: 9. The length of the CDR3 is 16 residues. Germline V gene lookup returns CDR1 SGHVS and CDR2 FQNEAQ. The CDR3 sequence is CASSQATGPRNQPQHF. The CDR3 DNA reads as TGTGCCAGCAGCCAAGCGACAGGGCCCCGCAATCAGCCCCAGCATTTT.

This clone was picked up a small number of times. The genes are TRBV30 and TRBJ2-1; 13 bases map to TRBD2. This CDR3 contains 14 residues. Germline loops: CDR1 GTSNPN, CDR2 SVGIG (reference sequence). The V segment lost 1 base and the J segment 9 bases; nucleotides outside the gene matches: 3. CDR3 amino acids: CAWSGLAGGIEQFF. CDR3 coding DNA: TGTGCCTGGAGTGGACTAGCGGGAGGAATTGAGCAGTTCTTC.

This clone was seen only a few times. This chain joins TRBV30 and TRBJ1-2; D gene uncertain. This CDR3 has 15 amino acids. CDR1 GTSNPN and CDR2 SVGIG come from the germline V gene (reference sequence). Trimming stripped 8 bases from V and 2 bases from J, with 21 bases between. This CDR3 reads CARKIGSGYNYGYTF. In nucleotides, the CDR3 is TGTGCCCGGAAGATAGGGAGCGGTTACAACTATGGCTACACCTTC.